The subject of this entry is one T cell receptor (beta chain). Its antigen is not identified. The source of the sample is a study of a mutant IDH1 vaccine in newly diagnosed glioma. Study as a whole: Pretreatment consisted of radiotherapy, temozolomide, or both, with most receiving both.

Generated by immunoSEQ multiplex PCR, the TCRdb table keeps only in-frame clones and is missing some. The sample contains approximately 100,000 clones, about 90% of which appear only once. The time point here: week 47, end of study. Doses consisted of 300 ug of mutant IDH1 20-mer peptide each, paired with topical imiquimod. Astrocytomas found in donors were new, WHO grade 3 or 4, IDH1-mutant and ATRX-lost. The starting material was PBMCs, obtained from a glioma patient whose treatment included an IDH1 peptide vaccine. The origin of this receptor is a woman in her 50s with glioma.

The CDR3 nucleotides read TGTGCCAGCAGCTTCGTTGGGGGGGCTGAAGCTTTCTTT. As protein: CASSFVGGAEAFF. This chain uses TRBV7-8 with TRBJ1-1; TRBD1 is a possible D gene (5 bases). V dropped 3 bases and J dropped 6 bases, with 11 bases sitting between them. This CDR3 is built from 13 residues. In germline, CDR1 is SGHVS, CDR2 FQNEAQ.